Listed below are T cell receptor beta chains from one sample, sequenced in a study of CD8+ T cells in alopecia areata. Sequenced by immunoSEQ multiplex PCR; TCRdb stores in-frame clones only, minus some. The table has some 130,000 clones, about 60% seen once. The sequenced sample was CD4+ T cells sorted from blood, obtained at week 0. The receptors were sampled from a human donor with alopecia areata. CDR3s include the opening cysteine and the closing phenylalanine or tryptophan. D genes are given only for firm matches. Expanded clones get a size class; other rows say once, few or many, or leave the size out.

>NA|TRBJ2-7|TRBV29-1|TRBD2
CSVVSGGAAYEQYF
TGCAGCGTTGTTAGCGGGGGGGCTGCCTACGAGCAGTACTTC
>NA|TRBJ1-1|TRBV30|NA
CAWRKGDFTEAFF
TGTGCCTGGAGGAAGGGGGATTTCACTGAAGCTTTCTTT
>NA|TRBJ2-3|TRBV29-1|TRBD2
CSVGRLAGVGDTQYF
TGCAGCGTGGGAAGACTAGCGGGGGTTGGAGATACGCAGTATTTT
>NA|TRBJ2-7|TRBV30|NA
CAWRVQGGSYEQYF
TGTGCCTGGAGAGTGCAGGGAGGCTCCTACGAGCAGTACTTC
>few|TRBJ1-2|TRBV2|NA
CASSSSEHYGYTF
TGTGCCAGCTCCTCGTCCGAGCACTATGGCTACACCTTC
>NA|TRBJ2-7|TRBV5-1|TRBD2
CASSYGTSVYEQYF
TGCGCCAGCAGCTACGGGACTAGTGTCTACGAGCAGTACTTC
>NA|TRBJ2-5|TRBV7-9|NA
CASSLGRAGETQYF
TGTGCCAGCAGCTTGGGCAGGGCCGGAGAGACCCAGTACTTC
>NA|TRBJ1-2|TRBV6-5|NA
CASSFDRDYGYTF
TGTGCCAGCAGTTTCGACCGGGACTATGGCTACACCTTC
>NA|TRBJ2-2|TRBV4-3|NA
CASSQDALRSAEAGELFF
TGCGCCAGCAGCCAAGATGCATTGAGGAGTGCAGAAGCCGGGGAGCTGTTTTTT
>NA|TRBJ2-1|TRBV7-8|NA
CASSPTGLNNEQFF
TGTGCCAGCAGCCCGACCGGGCTCAACAATGAGCAGTTCTTC
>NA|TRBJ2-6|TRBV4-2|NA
CASSQDPAAANVLTF
TGTGCCAGCAGCCAAGATCCGGCGGCGGCCAACGTCCTGACTTTC
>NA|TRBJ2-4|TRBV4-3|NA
CASSQGLRSVQYF
TGCGCCAGCAGCCAAGGACTCCGATCCGTTCAGTACTTC
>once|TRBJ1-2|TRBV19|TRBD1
CASGDRAIGYTF
TGTGCCAGTGGAGACAGGGCAATCGGCTACACCTTC
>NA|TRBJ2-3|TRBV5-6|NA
CASSFGDTQYF
TGTGCCAGCAGCTTTGGTGATACGCAGTATTTT
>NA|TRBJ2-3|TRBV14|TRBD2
CASSQTAGGRTDTQYF
TGTGCCAGCAGCCAAACTGCGGGGGGCCGCACAGATACGCAGTATTTT
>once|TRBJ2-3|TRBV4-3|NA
CASSQGGGGRDTQYF
TGCGCCAGCAGCCAAGGAGGTGGAGGGCGAGATACGCAGTATTTT
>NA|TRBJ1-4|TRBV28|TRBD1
CAIRAGQGFEKLFF
TGTGCCATCCGTGCGGGACAGGGCTTTGAAAAACTGTTTTTT
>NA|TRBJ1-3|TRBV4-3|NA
CASSQEAGHGGNTIYF
TGCGCCAGCAGCCAAGAGGCAGGGCATGGGGGAAACACCATATATTTT
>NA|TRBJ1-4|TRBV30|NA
CAWESQRGEKLFF
TGTGCCTGGGAGTCACAACGAGGCGAAAAACTGTTTTTT
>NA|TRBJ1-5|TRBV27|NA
CASSPMGRNQPQHF
TGTGCCAGCAGCCCCATGGGGCGTAATCAGCCCCAGCATTTT
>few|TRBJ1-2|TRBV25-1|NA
CASSGGHHGYTF
TGTGCCAGCAGTGGGGGGCATCATGGCTACACCTTC
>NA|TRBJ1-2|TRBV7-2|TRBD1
CASSLGGGGGYTF
TGTGCCAGCAGCTTAGGAGGGGGCGGTGGCTACACCTTC